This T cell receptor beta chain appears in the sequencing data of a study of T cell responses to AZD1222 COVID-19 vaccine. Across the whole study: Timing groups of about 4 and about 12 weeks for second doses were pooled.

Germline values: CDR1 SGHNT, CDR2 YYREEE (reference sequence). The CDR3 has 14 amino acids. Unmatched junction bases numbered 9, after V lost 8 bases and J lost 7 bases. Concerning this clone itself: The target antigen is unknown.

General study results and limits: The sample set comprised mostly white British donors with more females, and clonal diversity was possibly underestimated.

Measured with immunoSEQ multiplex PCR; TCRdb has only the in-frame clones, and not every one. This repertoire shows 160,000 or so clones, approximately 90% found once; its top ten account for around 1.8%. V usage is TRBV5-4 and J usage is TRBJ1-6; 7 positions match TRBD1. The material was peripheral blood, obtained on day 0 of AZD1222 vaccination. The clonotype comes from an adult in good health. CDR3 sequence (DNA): TGTGCCAGTAGCCTGACAGGGAACAATTCACCCCTCCACTTT. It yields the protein CASSLTGNNSPLHF. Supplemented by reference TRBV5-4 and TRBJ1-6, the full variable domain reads ETGVTQSPTHLIKTRGQQVTLRCSSQSGHNTVSWYQQALGQGPQFIFQYYREEENGRGNFPPRFSGLQFPNYSSELNVNALELDDSALYLCASSLTGNNSPLHFGNGTRLTVT.